This T cell receptor beta chain derives from a study of tumor-infiltrating lymphocytes in primary liver carcinoma. Study-wide findings and caveats: Tumor region pairs shared more overlap than did tumor-adjacent and tumor-blood pairs.

With regard to this clonotype: Its antigen remains unknown.

Trimming removed 6 bases from V and 0 bases from J, with 12 bases in between. The CDR3 totals 15 residues. Total RNA (roughly 550 ng) served as template for TCR beta cDNA synthesis primed by a constant-region primer. Slightly modified ARM-PCR served as the procedure for the TCR beta libraries. These libraries came from three rounds of nested multiplex PCR. TRBV1-TRBV30 forward primers and a C-beta reverse primer were used in the first two PCR rounds, which each ran for around 10 cycles. TCRdb independently ran MiXCR on the multiplex PCR reads; one entry per CDR3 protein. The data hold 330,000 or so distinct CDR3 sequences, with around 60% observed a single time. Blood RNA was derived from unsorted whole blood, and germline DNA was extracted too.

The sequenced sample was peripheral blood. The receptor comes from a man aged 40-55 years with primary liver carcinoma and hepatitis B virus infection. The J gene is TRBJ1-3, the V gene TRBV12-3 or TRBV12-4; D is ambiguous. CDR3 nucleotide sequence: TGTGCCAGCAGCTTCCGAGGGCCCTCTGGAAACACCATATATTTT. Protein sequence: CASSFRGPSGNTIYF.